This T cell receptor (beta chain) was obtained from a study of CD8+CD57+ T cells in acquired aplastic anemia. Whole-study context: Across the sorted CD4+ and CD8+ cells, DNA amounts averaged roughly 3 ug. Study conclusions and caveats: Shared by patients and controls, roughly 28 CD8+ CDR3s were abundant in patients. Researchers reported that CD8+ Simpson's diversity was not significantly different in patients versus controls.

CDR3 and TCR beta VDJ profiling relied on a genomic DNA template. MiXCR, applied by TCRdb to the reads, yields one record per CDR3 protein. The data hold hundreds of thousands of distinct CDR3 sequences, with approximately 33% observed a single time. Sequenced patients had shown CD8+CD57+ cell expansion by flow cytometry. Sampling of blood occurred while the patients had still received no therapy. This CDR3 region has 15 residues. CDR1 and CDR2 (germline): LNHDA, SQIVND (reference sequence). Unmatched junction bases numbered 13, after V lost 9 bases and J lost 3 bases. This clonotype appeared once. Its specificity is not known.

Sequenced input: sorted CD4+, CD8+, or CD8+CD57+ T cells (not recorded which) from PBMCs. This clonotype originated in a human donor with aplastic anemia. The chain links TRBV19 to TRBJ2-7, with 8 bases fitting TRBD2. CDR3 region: CASSYNRGGLYEQYF. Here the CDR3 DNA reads TGTGCCAGCAGTTACAATCGGGGGGGGCTCTACGAGCAGTACTTC. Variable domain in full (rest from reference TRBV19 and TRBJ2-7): DGGITQSPKYLFRKEGQNVTLSCEQNLNHDAMYWYRQDPGQGLRLIYYSQIVNDFQKGDIAEGYSVSREKKESFPLTVTSAQKNPTAFYLCASSYNRGGLYEQYFGPGTRLTVT.